This T cell receptor beta chain comes out of a study of shared clonotypes between healthy human individuals (dated by TCRdb to 2020 to 2021). A note on the overall study: Two women and three men aged 18 to 49 years were included in the cohort. For each donor, CD4 naive and CD4 memory were each run on three plates, CD8 naive on two plates, and CD8 memory on one plate. Blood TCR repertoires of five healthy adults were deeply sequenced to estimate repertoire size and the extent of clonotype sharing between individuals. Libraries were prepared and TCR repertoires were sequenced by different laboratories using diverse techniques, in order to increase sequencing depth and limit assay-specific biases. Leukapheresis yielded between about 0.8 and 9.5 billion PBMCs per donor. Paper-wide results and their limitations: Estimated clonotype richness was generally larger for naive than for memory subsets. Around 5.4% of naive CD4, roughly 3.6% of naive CD8, approximately 2% of memory CD4, and about 0.4% of memory CD8 clonotypes were shared across several donors. The genetic and exposure-history diversity represented was limited by the small number of donors. Higher generation probabilities were observed for clonotypes shared by all four sorted-subset donors than for non-shared clonotypes. Even with the large sequencing depth, rarefaction of the sorted-subset datasets indicated that sequencing was incomplete. Only blood was sampled, and tissue TCR repertoires likely differ from those in blood. Pairwise subsampling indicated that sequencing depth was expected to affect the degree of clonotype sharing among donors.

The germline V gene (reference sequence) supplies CDR1 MNHEY and CDR2 SMNVEV. V is cut by 6 bases and J by 2 bases, and the space between the germline ends is 11 bases. The CDR3 contains 14 residues, cysteine and phenylalanine counted. Only the CDR3 part of the read is kept: 42 bases, read in frame from the first base. A word on this clone: The specificity of this receptor is unknown. No base quality values were provided; no much bigger clone lies one nucleotide off.

TCR CDR3 regions were amplified from genomic DNA by multiplex PCR using the deep immunoSEQ assay. Extracted genomic DNA from each cell subset was distributed evenly across all wells of several immunoSEQ 96-well plates, and each plate was treated as a replicate. For sorted subsets, approximately 200 ng of genomic DNA, equivalent to around 30,000 T cell genomes, went into each replicate PCR. Purified libraries were quantified with a Qubit 3.0 fluorometer, sized on a Bioanalyzer 2100, and re-quantified with the KAPA Library Quantification kit. A separate single-read 150-cycle Illumina NextSeq 550 flow cell was used to sequence each immunoSEQ 96-well plate. Per the original workflow: The immunoSEQ output contained only junctional sequences without quality scores, so filtering could not match that applied to full-length reads. To assign V/J genes and CDR3, sequences were annotated against IMGT germline references using PyIR, a Python wrapper for IgBLAST v1.9. Reads were filtered out if the reads had weak V/J assignments (E-value above 1e-6), no CDR3, stop codons, out-of-frame junctions, or ambiguous translated residues. V3J clonotypes were defined as sequences sharing the same inferred V gene, J gene, and CDR3 amino acid sequence. To compute the percentage overlap between repertoires, the number of shared unique clonotypes was divided by the size of the smaller repertoire. RTK rarefaction, the Chao1 estimator, and Recon v2.1 estimates of unobserved clonotypes were used to assess repertoire richness. OLGA was used to compute generation probabilities for all TCRbeta clonotypes that the gDNA method yielded from a handful of donors. TCRdb took over this immuneACCESS table, retaining in-frame rearrangements with V and J assigned. Such tables are incomplete; in checked studies, under half of the missing clones stem from an unresolved V gene, and the remainder is unexplained. The V and J calls and clone size are taken from that table; D and trimming were inferred from the DNA. This sample holds 750,000 to 1,000,000 clones; 80% to 95% were observed only once. Nearly 25% of the sample belongs to the ten largest clones.

CD8 naive samples were obtained by positive selection for CCR7 among CD45RO-negative cells, yielding a CD45RA+CCR7+ population from which TemRA cells were excluded. Healthy HIV-negative adults with no recently reported acute infections or vaccinations were included as donors. All donors were Caucasian adults living in Nashville, Tennessee, USA. After blood collection by leukapheresis, PBMCs were isolated using Ficoll-Histopaque density gradient centrifugation and then cryopreserved in the vapor phase of liquid nitrogen. Purity and quantity of every magnetically sorted T cell population were checked by analytical flow cytometry. From each sorted fraction, genomic DNA was isolated and quantified by UV absorbance on a Nanodrop 2000c.

The chain uses TRBV27 and TRBJ2-1; the D gene is possibly TRBD1, with 6 bases matching. This TCR was recovered from a man between 25 and 39 years old in good health. Specimen: naive CD8+ T cells sorted from blood. Per the publication, the cell subset or site label means: CD45RA+CCR7+. The DNA sequence is TGTGCCAGCAGGATACAGGGACCCTACAATGAGCAGTTCTTC. Translated, it reads CASRIQGPYNEQFF.